This TCR beta chain is from a study of CDR3 diversity in severe acne. At least ten counts were recorded for this clonotype. The CDR3 contains 14 residues. V lost 3 bases, J lost 10 bases, and 19 bases lay in between. A single record per CDR3 protein comes from TCRdb applying MiXCR to the PCR reads. The sample records 84,000 or so distinct CDR3 sequences, 45% to 50% being singletons. The J gene is TRBJ2-7, the V gene TRBV12-3 or TRBV12-4, with unresolved D. Source material: blood. This clonotype originated in a male donor in good health, serving as a control. The CDR3 protein is CASSFGPQAGEQYF. The DNA for the CDR3 is TGTGCCAGCAGTTTTGGCCCCCAGGCAGGAGAACAGTACTTC.